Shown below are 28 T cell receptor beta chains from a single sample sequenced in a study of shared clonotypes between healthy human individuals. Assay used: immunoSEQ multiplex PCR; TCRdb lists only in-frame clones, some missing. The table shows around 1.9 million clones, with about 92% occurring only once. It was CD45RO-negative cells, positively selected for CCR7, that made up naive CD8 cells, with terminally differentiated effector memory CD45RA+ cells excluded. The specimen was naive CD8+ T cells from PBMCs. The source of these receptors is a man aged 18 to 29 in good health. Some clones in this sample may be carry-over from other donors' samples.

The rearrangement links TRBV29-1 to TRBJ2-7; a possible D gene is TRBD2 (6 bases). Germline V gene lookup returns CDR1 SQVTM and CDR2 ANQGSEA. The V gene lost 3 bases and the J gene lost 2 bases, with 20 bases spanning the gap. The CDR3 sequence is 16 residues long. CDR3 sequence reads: CSVEEIKDGSTYEQYF. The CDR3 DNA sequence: TGCAGCGTTGAGGAAATCAAAGACGGGAGCACCTACGAGCAGTACTTC.

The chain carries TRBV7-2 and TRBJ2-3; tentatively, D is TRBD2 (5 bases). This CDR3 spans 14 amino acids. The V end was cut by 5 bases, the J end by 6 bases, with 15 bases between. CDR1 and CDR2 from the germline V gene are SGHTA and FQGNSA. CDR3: CASSPRGLRDTQYF. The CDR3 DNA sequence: TGTGCCAGCAGCCCCCGGGGTCTCAGGGATACGCAGTATTTT.

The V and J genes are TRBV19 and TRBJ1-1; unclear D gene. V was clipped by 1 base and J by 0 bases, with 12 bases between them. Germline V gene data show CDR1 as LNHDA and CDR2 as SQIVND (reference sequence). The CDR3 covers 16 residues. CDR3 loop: CASSIAAGVMNTEAFF. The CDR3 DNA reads TGTGCCAGTAGTATAGCGGCAGGAGTCATGAACACTGAAGCTTTCTTT.

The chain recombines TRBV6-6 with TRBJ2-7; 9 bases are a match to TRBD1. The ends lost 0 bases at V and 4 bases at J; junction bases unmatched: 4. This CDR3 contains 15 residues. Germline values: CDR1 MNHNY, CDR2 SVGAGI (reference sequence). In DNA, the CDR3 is TGTGCCAGCAGTTACTCGAGGACAGGGGAATACGAGCAGTACTTC. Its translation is CASSYSRTGEYEQYF.

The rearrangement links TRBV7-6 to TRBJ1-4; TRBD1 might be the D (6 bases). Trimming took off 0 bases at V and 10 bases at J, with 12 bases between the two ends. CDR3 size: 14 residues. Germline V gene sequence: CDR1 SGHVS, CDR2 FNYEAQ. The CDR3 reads CASSLAPETGKLFF. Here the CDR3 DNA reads TGTGCCAGCAGCTTAGCCCCCGAGACAGGAAAACTGTTTTTT.

Here the CDR3 DNA reads TGTGCCAGCACCTCGTTTTGGGCGGAGGAGAATCAGCCCCAGCATTTT. Its protein product is CASTSFWAEENQPQHF. The gene calls are TRBV28 and TRBJ1-5; D ambiguous. The CDR3 consists of 16 residues. Trimming took 7 bases from V and 4 from J, leaving 20 bases between them. CDR1 and CDR2 (germline): MDHEN, SYDVKM.

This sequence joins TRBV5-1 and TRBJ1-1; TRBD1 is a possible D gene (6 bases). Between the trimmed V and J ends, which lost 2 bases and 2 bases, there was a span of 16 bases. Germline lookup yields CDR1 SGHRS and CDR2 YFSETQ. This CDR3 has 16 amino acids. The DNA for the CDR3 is TGCGCCAGCAGCTTAAACAGGGAGCCCCCCAACACTGAAGCTTTCTTT. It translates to CASSLNREPPNTEAFF. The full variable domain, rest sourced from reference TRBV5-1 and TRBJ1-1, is KAGVTQTPRYLIKTRGQQVTLSCSPISGHRSVSWYQQTPGQGLQFLFEYFSETQRNKGNFPGRFSGRQFSNSRSEMNVSTLELGDSALYLCASSLNREPPNTEAFFGQGTRLTVV.

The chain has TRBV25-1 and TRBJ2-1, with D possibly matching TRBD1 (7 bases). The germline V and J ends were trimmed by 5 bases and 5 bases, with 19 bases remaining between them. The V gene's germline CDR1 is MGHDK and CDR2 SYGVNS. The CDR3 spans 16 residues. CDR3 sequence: CASSNPFAGTDNEQFF. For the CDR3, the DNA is TGTGCCAGCAGTAACCCTTTTGCGGGGACAGACAATGAGCAGTTCTTC.

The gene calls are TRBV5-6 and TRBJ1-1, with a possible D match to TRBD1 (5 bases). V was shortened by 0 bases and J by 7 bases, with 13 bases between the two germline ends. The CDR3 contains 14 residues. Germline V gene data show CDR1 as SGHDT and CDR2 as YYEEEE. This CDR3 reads CASSLGDGRSEAFF. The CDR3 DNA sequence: TGTGCCAGCAGCTTGGGGGACGGACGGAGTGAAGCTTTCTTT.

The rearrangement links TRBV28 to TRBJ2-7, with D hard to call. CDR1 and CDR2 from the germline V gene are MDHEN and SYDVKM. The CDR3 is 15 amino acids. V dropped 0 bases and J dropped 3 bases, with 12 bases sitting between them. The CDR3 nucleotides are TGTGCCAGCAGTTTATGGGCAGAAGCTAACTACGAGCAGTACTTC. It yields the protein CASSLWAEANYEQYF.

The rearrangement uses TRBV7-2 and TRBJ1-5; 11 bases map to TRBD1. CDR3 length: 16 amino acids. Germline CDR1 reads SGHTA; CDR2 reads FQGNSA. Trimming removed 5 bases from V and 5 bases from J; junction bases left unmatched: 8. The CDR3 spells CASSASWTGGYQPQHF. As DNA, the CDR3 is TGTGCCAGCAGCGCCTCCTGGACAGGGGGCTATCAGCCCCAGCATTTT.

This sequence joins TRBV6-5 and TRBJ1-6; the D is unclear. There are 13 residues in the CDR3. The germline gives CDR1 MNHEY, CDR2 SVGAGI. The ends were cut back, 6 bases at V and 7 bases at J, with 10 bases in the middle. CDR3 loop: CASSLLWNSPLHF. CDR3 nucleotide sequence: TGTGCCAGCAGCCTACTCTGGAATTCACCCCTCCACTTT.

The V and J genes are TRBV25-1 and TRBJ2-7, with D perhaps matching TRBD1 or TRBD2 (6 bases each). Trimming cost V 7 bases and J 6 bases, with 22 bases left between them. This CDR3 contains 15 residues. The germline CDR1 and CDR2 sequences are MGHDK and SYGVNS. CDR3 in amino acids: CASTPPGAAGGEQYF. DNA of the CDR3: TGTGCCAGCACCCCCCCGGGGGCGGCCGGCGGCGAGCAGTACTTC.

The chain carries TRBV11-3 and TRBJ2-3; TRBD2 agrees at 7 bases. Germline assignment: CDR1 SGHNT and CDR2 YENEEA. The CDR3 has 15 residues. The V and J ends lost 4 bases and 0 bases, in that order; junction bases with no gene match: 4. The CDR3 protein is CASSSQRGSTDTQYF. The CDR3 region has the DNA TGTGCCAGCAGCTCCCAGCGGGGTAGCACAGATACGCAGTATTTT.

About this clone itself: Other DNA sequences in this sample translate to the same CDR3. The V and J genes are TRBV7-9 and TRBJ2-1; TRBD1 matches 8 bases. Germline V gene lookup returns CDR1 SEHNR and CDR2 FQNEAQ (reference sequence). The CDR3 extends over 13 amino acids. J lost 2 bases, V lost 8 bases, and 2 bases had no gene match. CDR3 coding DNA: TGTGCCAGCGTACAGGGGGCCTACAATGAGCAGTTCTTC. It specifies CASVQGAYNEQFF.

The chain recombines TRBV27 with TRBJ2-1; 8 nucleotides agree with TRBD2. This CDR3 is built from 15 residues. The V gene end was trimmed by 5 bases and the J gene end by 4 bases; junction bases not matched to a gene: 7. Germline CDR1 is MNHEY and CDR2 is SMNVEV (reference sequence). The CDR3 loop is CASSPRLALYNEQFF. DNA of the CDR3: TGTGCCAGCAGTCCCCGACTAGCGTTGTACAATGAGCAGTTCTTC.

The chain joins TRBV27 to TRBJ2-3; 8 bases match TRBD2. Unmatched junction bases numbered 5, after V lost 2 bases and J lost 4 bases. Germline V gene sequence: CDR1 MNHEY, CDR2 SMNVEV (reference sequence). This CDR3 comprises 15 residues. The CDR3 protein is CASSLAGRASDTQYF. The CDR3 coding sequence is TGTGCCAGCAGTTTAGCCGGGAGGGCCTCAGATACGCAGTATTTT.

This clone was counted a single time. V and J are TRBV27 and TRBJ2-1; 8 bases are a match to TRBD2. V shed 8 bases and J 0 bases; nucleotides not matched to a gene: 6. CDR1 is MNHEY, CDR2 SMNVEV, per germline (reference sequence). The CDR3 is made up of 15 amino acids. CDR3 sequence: CASRSGIGSYNEQFF. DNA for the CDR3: TGTGCCAGCCGTAGCGGGATTGGCTCCTACAATGAGCAGTTCTTC.

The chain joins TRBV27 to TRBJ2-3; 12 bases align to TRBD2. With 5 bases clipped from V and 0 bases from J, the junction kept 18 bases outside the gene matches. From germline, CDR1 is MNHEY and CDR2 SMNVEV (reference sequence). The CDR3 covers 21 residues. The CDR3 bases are TGTGCCAGCAGTCCCTCGGCGGGTTTCCTAGCGGGAGGGTCTAGCACAGATACGCAGTATTTT. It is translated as CASSPSAGFLAGGSSTDTQYF.

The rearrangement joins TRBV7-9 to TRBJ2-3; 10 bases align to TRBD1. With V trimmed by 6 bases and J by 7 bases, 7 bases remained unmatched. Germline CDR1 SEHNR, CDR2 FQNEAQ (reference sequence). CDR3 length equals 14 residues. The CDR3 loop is CASRGDRGGNTQYF. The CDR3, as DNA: TGTGCCAGCAGAGGGGACAGGGGAGGAAATACGCAGTATTTT.

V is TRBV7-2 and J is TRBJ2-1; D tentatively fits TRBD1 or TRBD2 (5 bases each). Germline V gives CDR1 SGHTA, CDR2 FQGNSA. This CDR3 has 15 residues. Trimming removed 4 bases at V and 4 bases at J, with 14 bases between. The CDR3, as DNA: TGTGCCAGCAGCTGGGGACCCCGAGGTTACAATGAGCAGTTCTTC. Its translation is CASSWGPRGYNEQFF.

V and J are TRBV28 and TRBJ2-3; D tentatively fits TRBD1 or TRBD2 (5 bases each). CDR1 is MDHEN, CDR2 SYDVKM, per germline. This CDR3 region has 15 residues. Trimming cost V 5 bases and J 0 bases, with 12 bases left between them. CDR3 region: CASSHRGPSTDTQYF. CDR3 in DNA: TGTGCCAGCAGTCATCGGGGCCCTAGCACAGATACGCAGTATTTT.

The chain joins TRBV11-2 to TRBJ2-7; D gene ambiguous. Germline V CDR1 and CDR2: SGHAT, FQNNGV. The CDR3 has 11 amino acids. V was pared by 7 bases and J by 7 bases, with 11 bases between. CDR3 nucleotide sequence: TGTGCCAGCACCACTGGGGATGAGCAGTACTTC. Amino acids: CASTTGDEQYF.

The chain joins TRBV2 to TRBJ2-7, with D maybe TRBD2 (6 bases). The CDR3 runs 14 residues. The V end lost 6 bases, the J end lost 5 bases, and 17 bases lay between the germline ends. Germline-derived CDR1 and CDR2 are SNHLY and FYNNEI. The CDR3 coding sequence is TGTGCCAGCAGCAGGAGGGACGGTGGCAACGAGCAGTACTTC. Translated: CASSRRDGGNEQYF.

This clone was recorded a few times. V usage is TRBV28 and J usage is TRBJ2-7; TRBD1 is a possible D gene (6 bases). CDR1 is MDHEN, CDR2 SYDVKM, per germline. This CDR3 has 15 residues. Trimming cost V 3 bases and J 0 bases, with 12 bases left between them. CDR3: CASSLLQGLSYEQYF. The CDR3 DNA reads TGTGCCAGCAGTTTGTTACAGGGCCTCTCCTACGAGCAGTACTTC.

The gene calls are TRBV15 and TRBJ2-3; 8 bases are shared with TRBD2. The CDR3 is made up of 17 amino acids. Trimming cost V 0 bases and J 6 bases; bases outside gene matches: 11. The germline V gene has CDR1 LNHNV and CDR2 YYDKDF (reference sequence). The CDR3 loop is CATSRDSPGRGSDTQYF. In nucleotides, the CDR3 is TGTGCCACCAGCAGAGATTCTCCCGGGAGGGGGTCCGATACGCAGTATTTT.

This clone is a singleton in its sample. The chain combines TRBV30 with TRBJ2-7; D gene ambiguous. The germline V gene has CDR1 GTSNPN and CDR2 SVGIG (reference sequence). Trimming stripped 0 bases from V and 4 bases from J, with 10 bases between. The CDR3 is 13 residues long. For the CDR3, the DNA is TGTGCCTGGAGTGTACTTGAGGATTACGAGCAGTACTTC. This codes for CAWSVLEDYEQYF.

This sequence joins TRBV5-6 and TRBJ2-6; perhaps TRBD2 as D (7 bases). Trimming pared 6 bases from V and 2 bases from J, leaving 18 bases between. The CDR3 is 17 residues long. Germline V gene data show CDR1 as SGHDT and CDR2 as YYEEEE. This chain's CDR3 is CASTRGVGGAGANVLTF. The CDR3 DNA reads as TGTGCCAGCACCCGGGGTGTAGGGGGGGCTGGGGCCAACGTCCTGACTTTC.